What follows are 24 T cell receptor beta chains derived from one specimen sequenced in a study of shared clonotypes between healthy human individuals. Some clones are missing from TCRdb's copy, which holds only in-frame ones; the method was immunoSEQ multiplex PCR. The sample has roughly 1.4 million clones, less than 99% seen once. Specimen: naive CD4+ T cells sorted from blood. Described subset: CD45RA+ positively selected. The source of these receptors is a young man in good health.

The CDR3: CASSLAQRSTDTQYF. DNA for the CDR3: TGCGCCAGCAGCTTGGCCCAGAGATCCACAGATACGCAGTATTTT. The J gene is TRBJ2-3, the V gene TRBV5-1; unclear D gene. Germline lookup yields CDR1 SGHRS and CDR2 YFSETQ. There are 15 residues in the CDR3. The ends were cut back, 0 bases at V and 2 bases at J, with 10 bases in the middle.

The V gene is TRBV2, the J gene TRBJ2-3; possible D gene TRBD2, 5 bases. Germline CDR1 SNHLY, CDR2 FYNNEI. Trimming pared 5 bases from V and 0 bases from J, leaving 18 bases between. The CDR3 is 17 residues long. This chain's CDR3 is CASSLLRRGTSTDTQYF. The CDR3 DNA sequence: TGTGCCAGCAGTCTCCTTAGACGGGGTACCAGCACAGATACGCAGTATTTT. Filled out from reference TRBV2 and TRBJ2-3, the complete variable domain reads EPEVTQTPSHQVTQMGQEVILRCVPISNHLYFYWYRQILGQKVEFLVSFYNNEISEKSEIFDDQFSVERPDGSNFTLKIRSTKLEDSAMYFCASSLLRRGTSTDTQYFGPGTRLTVL.

The genes are TRBV11-1 and TRBJ2-5; the match to TRBD1 covers 9 bases. With V trimmed by 5 bases and J by 3 bases, 10 bases remained unmatched. Germline V CDR1 and CDR2: SGHAT, FQDESV (reference sequence). This CDR3 has 16 residues. CDR3 nucleotides: TGTGCCAGCAGCCCGGGAACGACAGGGGGGAAAGAGACCCAGTACTTC. This encodes CASSPGTTGGKETQYF.

This chain connects TRBV11-2 to TRBJ2-3; maybe TRBD2 (5 bases). V was trimmed by 1 base and J by 2 bases, leaving 10 bases between them. The CDR3 covers 15 residues. Germline V lookup: CDR1 SGHAT, CDR2 FQNNGV. The chain's CDR3 is CASSLGPSNTDTQYF. In nucleotides, the CDR3 is TGTGCCAGCAGCTTAGGTCCTAGCAACACAGATACGCAGTATTTT.

The V and J genes are TRBV27 and TRBJ2-3; D might be TRBD2 (6 bases). Trimming took 3 bases from V and 0 from J, leaving 19 bases between them. Germline CDR1 reads MNHEY; CDR2 reads SMNVEV (reference sequence). The CDR3 is 18 residues long. CDR3 nucleotides: TGTGCCAGCAGTTTCCTCTCGACTAGTTTCTCTAGCACAGATACGCAGTATTTT. The encoded protein is CASSFLSTSFSSTDTQYF.

This clone was detected only once. The chain has TRBV5-4 and TRBJ2-3, with TRBD2 matching over 11 bases. CDR3 length: 17 amino acids. Germline assignment: CDR1 SGHNT and CDR2 YYREEE (reference sequence). V dropped 0 bases and J dropped 3; count of bases not matched to a gene: 6. Written as DNA, the CDR3 is TGTGCCAGCAGCTTGGGGACGGGACTAGCGGTAACAGATACGCAGTATTTT. It specifies CASSLGTGLAVTDTQYF. The full variable domain, rest sourced from reference TRBV5-4 and TRBJ2-3, is ETGVTQSPTHLIKTRGQQVTLRCSSQSGHNTVSWYQQALGQGPQFIFQYYREEENGRGNFPPRFSGLQFPNYSSELNVNALELDDSALYLCASSLGTGLAVTDTQYFGPGTRLTVL.

Turning to this clone: Other nucleotide sequences in the sample specify the same CDR3. The chain is built from TRBV18 and TRBJ2-5, with D perhaps being TRBD1 or TRBD2 (5 bases each). The CDR3 runs to 15 residues. V was clipped by 0 bases and J by 1 base, with 9 bases between them. In germline, CDR1 is KGHSH, CDR2 LQKENI. CDR3 protein: CASSPPRGGQETQYF. As DNA, the CDR3 is TGTGCCAGCTCACCACCGCGTGGGGGCCAAGAGACCCAGTACTTC.

The chain links TRBV14 to TRBJ1-2; D is undetermined. Germline assignment: CDR1 SGHDN and CDR2 FVKESK. The germline V and J ends were trimmed by 0 bases and 1 base, with 12 bases remaining between them. The CDR3 is made up of 16 amino acids. CDR3 nucleotide sequence: TGTGCCAGCAGCCAAGATCTCTTAGGCTTTAACTATGGCTACACCTTC. It encodes CASSQDLLGFNYGYTF.

V and J are TRBV5-1 and TRBJ2-2; D possibly matches TRBD1 or TRBD2 (5 bases each). V lost 4 bases and J 8 bases, leaving 24 bases between the germline ends. This CDR3 region has 17 residues. Looked up from germline, CDR1 is SGHRS and CDR2 is YFSETQ. CDR3 in amino acids: CASSRGGQPITEGELFF. The CDR3 nucleotides are TGCGCCAGCAGCCGGGGCGGACAACCGATTACAGAAGGGGAGCTGTTTTTT.

This sequence joins TRBV27 and TRBJ2-7; D not certain. The germline V gene encodes CDR1 MNHEY and CDR2 SMNVEV (reference sequence). Trimming pared 3 bases from V and 1 base from J, leaving 10 bases between. The CDR3 totals 14 residues. CDR3 coding DNA: TGTGCCAGCAGTTTCTCGACGGATTCCTACGAGCAGTACTTC. Encoded protein: CASSFSTDSYEQYF.

J is TRBJ1-3 and V is TRBV18; perhaps TRBD1 as D (5 bases). V shed 1 base and J shed 8 bases, with 18 bases lying between them. Germline loops: CDR1 KGHSH, CDR2 LQKENI. This CDR3 region has 16 residues. CDR3 region: CASSPRSGGYGDTIYF. For the CDR3, the DNA is TGTGCCAGCTCACCACGATCCGGGGGATACGGAGACACCATATATTTT.

CDR3 coding DNA: TGCGCCAGCAGCCTGACTAGGGTGGGCACAGATACGCAGTATTTT. It codes for CASSLTRVGTDTQYF. The genes are TRBV5-1 and TRBJ2-3; D perhaps matches TRBD2 (6 bases). The CDR3 is made up of 15 amino acids. The germline V gene encodes CDR1 SGHRS and CDR2 YFSETQ. V was cut by 4 bases and J by 1 base, with 13 bases left in between. Looking up the rest from reference TRBV5-1 and TRBJ2-3 gives the full variable domain: KAGVTQTPRYLIKTRGQQVTLSCSPISGHRSVSWYQQTPGQGLQFLFEYFSETQRNKGNFPGRFSGRQFSNSRSEMNVSTLELGDSALYLCASSLTRVGTDTQYFGPGTRLTVL.

This clone appeared a single time. The chain combines TRBV11-2 with TRBJ1-1; D unclear. The CDR3 sequence is 16 residues long. Germline CDR1 is SGHAT and CDR2 is FQNNGV. The ends were cut back, 3 bases at V and 0 bases at J, with 14 bases in the middle. This CDR3 reads CASSFLSRFMNTEAFF. CDR3 DNA sequence: TGTGCCAGCAGCTTTTTAAGCAGATTCATGAACACTGAAGCTTTCTTT.

Concerning this clone: Other DNA variants within this sample encode the same CDR3. The chain recombines TRBV6-5 with TRBJ1-2; D is unclear. The germline V gene encodes CDR1 MNHEY and CDR2 SVGAGI. The CDR3 runs 13 residues. Between the trimmed V and J ends, which lost 0 bases and 8 bases, there was a span of 10 bases. DNA for the CDR3: TGTGCCAGCAGTTACTCGGGGAGCTACGGCTACACCTTC. This codes for CASSYSGSYGYTF.

V and J are TRBV27 and TRBJ1-2, with D perhaps TRBD1 (6 bases). V was clipped by 8 bases and J by 8 bases, with 27 bases between them. The length of the CDR3 is 16 residues. Germline V gene sequence: CDR1 MNHEY, CDR2 SMNVEV (reference sequence). CDR3 bases: TGTGCCAGCGGAAGAATTGAGGGGGGTAAGGCGCGGGGCTACACCTTC. Translated: CASGRIEGGKARGYTF.

The chain couples TRBV11-2 to TRBJ2-1; TRBD2 matches at 11 bases. Germline CDR1 reads SGHAT; CDR2 reads FQNNGV. The CDR3 length is 16 residues. With V trimmed by 5 bases and J by 5 bases, 8 bases remained unmatched. The CDR3, as DNA: TGTGCCAGCAGCACCTGGCGACTAGCGGGAAACAATGAGCAGTTCTTC. Translated, it gives CASSTWRLAGNNEQFF.

The chain recombines TRBV6-4 with TRBJ2-2; 8 bases map to TRBD2. Germline V gives CDR1 MRHNA, CDR2 SNTAGT. V was clipped by 3 bases and J by 5 bases; unmatched bases: 8. The CDR3 has 16 residues. The CDR3 nucleotides are TGTGCCAGCAGTGAGGGAGCGGGAGTACAGACCGGGGAGCTGTTTTTT. Amino acids: CASSEGAGVQTGELFF.

V is TRBV5-1 and J is TRBJ1-1; possible D gene TRBD1, 5 bases. Trimming pared 5 bases from V and 1 base from J, leaving 27 bases between. The germline V gene has CDR1 SGHRS and CDR2 YFSETQ. CDR3 size: 19 residues. The CDR3 spells CASSLGVQGRSRGNTEAFF. The CDR3 DNA reads TGCGCCAGCAGTCTGGGGGTCCAGGGTCGAAGTCGGGGGAACACTGAAGCTTTCTTT. Variable domain in full (rest from reference TRBV5-1 and TRBJ1-1): KAGVTQTPRYLIKTRGQQVTLSCSPISGHRSVSWYQQTPGQGLQFLFEYFSETQRNKGNFPGRFSGRQFSNSRSEMNVSTLELGDSALYLCASSLGVQGRSRGNTEAFFGQGTRLTVV.

The chain carries TRBV6-6 and TRBJ1-1; 12 bases align to TRBD1. Germline values: CDR1 MNHNY, CDR2 SVGAGI (reference sequence). The CDR3 totals 14 residues. The J segment lost 11 bases and the V segment lost 6 bases, leaving 10 bases of the junction unmatched. Here the CDR3 reads CASRGTGGARDAFF. CDR3 nucleotides: TGTGCCAGCAGGGGGACAGGGGGCGCGAGGGATGCTTTCTTT.

J is TRBJ2-1 and V is TRBV28; 9 positions agree with TRBD2. V dropped 7 bases and J dropped 4; count of bases not matched to a gene: 8. In germline, CDR1 is MDHEN, CDR2 SYDVKM. This CDR3 contains 15 residues. DNA of the CDR3: TGTGCCAGCAATAGGTGGGCGGGAGGGTACAATGAGCAGTTCTTC. Translating gives CASNRWAGGYNEQFF.

V gene TRBV5-1 combines with J gene TRBJ1-2; 10 positions agree with TRBD1. V shed 8 bases, J shed 5 bases, and the junction held 9 bases outside the gene matches. Germline V gene data show CDR1 as SGHRS and CDR2 as YFSETQ. CDR3 length: 14 amino acids. CDR3 in DNA: TGCGCCAGTGAGCGAGGGACAGGGGCTTATGGCTACACCTTC. It encodes CASERGTGAYGYTF.

This rearrangement joins TRBV5-4 to TRBJ2-7; D may be TRBD1 (6 bases). The V gene lost 0 bases and the J gene lost 2 bases, with 12 bases spanning the gap. Germline V gene sequence: CDR1 SGHNT, CDR2 YYREEE (reference sequence). The CDR3 is 15 amino acids. CDR3 residues: CASSLGGTLTYEQYF. For the CDR3, the DNA is TGTGCCAGCAGCTTGGGGGGGACACTTACCTACGAGCAGTACTTC.

The gene calls are TRBV7-9 and TRBJ2-5, with D possibly TRBD2 on 6 matching bases. Germline CDR1 is SEHNR and CDR2 is FQNEAQ (reference sequence). Trimming took 1 base from V and 7 from J, leaving 13 bases between them. This CDR3 has 14 residues. The CDR3 nucleotides read TGTGCCAGCAGCTTAGGAGGAGGGGTGGGGACCCAGTACTTC. Protein: CASSLGGGVGTQYF.

The chain is built from TRBV2 and TRBJ2-5, with D unresolved. Trimming stripped 7 bases from V and 5 bases from J, with 14 bases between. Germline CDR1 SNHLY, CDR2 FYNNEI. This CDR3 spans 13 amino acids. The CDR3 DNA reads as TGTGCCAGCACCCAGTCCAGGCGGGAGACCCAGTACTTC. Translated, it gives CASTQSRRETQYF.